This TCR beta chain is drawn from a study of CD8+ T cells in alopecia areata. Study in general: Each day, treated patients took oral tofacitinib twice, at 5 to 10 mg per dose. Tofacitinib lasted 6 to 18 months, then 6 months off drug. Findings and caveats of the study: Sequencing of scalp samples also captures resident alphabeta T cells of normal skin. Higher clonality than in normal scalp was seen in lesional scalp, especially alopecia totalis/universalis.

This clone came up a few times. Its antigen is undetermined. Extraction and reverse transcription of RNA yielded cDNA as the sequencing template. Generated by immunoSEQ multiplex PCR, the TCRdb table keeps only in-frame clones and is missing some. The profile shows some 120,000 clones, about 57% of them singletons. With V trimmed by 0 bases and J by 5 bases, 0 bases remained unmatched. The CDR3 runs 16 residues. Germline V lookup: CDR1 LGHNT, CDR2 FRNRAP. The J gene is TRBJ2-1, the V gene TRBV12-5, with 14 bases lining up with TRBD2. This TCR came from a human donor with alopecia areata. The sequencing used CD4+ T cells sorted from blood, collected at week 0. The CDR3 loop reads CASGLVTSGRDNEQFF. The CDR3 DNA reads TGTGCTAGTGGTTTGGTGACTAGCGGGAGGGACAATGAGCAGTTCTTC.